The rows below give T cell receptor beta chains drawn from one sample of a study of cytomegalovirus exposure and HLA in healthy donors. Using immunoSEQ multiplex PCR, the repertoire was profiled, and TCRdb retains in-frame clones only, with some absent. This sample yields 250,000 to 400,000 clones, of which roughly 90% are seen a single time; approximately 0.96% belongs to the top ten. What was sequenced was PBMCs. These receptors were obtained from a man between 25 and 39 years old in good health and CMV-seronegative. The CDR3 runs from the conserved cysteine through the conserved F or W. Fields, in order: V gene, CDR3 protein.

V: TRBV11-2
CDR3: CASRPRGLAGGYEQYF

V: TRBV20-1
CDR3: CSARGIEKLFF

V: TRBV27
CDR3: CASSFSTEIYGYTF

V: TRBV4-1
CDR3: CASSQARGLKREQYF

V: TRBV5-5
CDR3: CASSPGTYSNQPQHF

V: TRBV7-9
CDR3: CATPEAGGKANTGELFF

V: TRBV27
CDR3: CASSLAGGNTEAFF

V: TRBV6-1
CDR3: CASTLKEGRGTEAFF

V: TRBV5-6
CDR3: CASSLVNSIDTQYF

V: TRBV10-1
CDR3: CASSVQGARGEAFF

V: TRBV5-6
CDR3: CASSLYDTNYGYTF

V: TRBV18
CDR3: CASSPPTETYEQYF

V: TRBV5-6
CDR3: CASSLFLAGRYEQYF